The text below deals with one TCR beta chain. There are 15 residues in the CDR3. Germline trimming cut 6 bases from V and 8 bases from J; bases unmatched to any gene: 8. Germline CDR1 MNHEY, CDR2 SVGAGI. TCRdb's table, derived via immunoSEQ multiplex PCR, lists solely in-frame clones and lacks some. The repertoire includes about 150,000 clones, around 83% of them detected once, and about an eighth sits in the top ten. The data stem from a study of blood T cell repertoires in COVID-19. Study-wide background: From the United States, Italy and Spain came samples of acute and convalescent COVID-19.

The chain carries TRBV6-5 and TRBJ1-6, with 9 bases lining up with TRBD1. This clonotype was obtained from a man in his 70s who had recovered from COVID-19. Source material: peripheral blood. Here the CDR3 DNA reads TGTGCCAGCAGGTGGGACAGGGAGAGGGATTCACCCCTCCACTTT. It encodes CASRWDRERDSPLHF.